This is a list of T cell receptor beta chains from one sample in a study of technical replicates of blood from a handful of donors. The table came from immunoSEQ multiplex PCR; TCRdb's copy has only in-frame clones and leaves some out. The sample consists of tens of thousands of clones, 85% to 90% of them appearing once. Sequencing was carried out using PBMCs. Receptor source: a human donor in good health. Some clones in this sample may be carry-over from other donors' samples. CDR3s include the opening cysteine and the closing phenylalanine or tryptophan. The order of the fields is clone size, V gene, J gene, CDR3 protein. The size of a clone is reported for some rows only, either as once, few or many, or as a class for expanded clones.

clone_size: few; v_call: TRBV4-1; j_call: TRBJ1-6; cdr3_aa: CASSQGDRGSPLHF
clone_size: .; v_call: TRBV6-5; j_call: TRBJ2-2; cdr3_aa: CASRVSGTNTGELFF
clone_size: .; v_call: TRBV2; j_call: TRBJ2-7; cdr3_aa: CASRDQLAGGFHEQYF
clone_size: .; v_call: TRBV27; j_call: TRBJ2-4; cdr3_aa: CATGTSDKNIQYF
clone_size: .; v_call: TRBV7-2; j_call: TRBJ2-5; cdr3_aa: CASSFGGGAGETQYF
clone_size: .; v_call: TRBV4-1; j_call: TRBJ2-2; cdr3_aa: CASSPGLRGTGELFF
clone_size: .; v_call: TRBV28; j_call: TRBJ2-5; cdr3_aa: CASSQRGYIKGQETQYF
clone_size: once; v_call: TRBV4-2; j_call: TRBJ2-1; cdr3_aa: CASSPGQGAVYEQFF
clone_size: .; v_call: TRBV19; j_call: TRBJ1-1; cdr3_aa: CASSVSGTQKAFF
clone_size: few; v_call: TRBV4-1; j_call: TRBJ1-2; cdr3_aa: CASSQDQGTYGYTF
clone_size: .; v_call: TRBV9; j_call: TRBJ2-1; cdr3_aa: CASSVVEGGFFGIWGNSSYNEQFF
clone_size: .; v_call: TRBV4-1; j_call: TRBJ2-7; cdr3_aa: CASSLRTGFYEQYF
clone_size: .; v_call: TRBV6-5; j_call: TRBJ2-7; cdr3_aa: CASSPRTLTPYEQYF
clone_size: .; v_call: TRBV11-2; j_call: TRBJ2-7; cdr3_aa: CASSYSPGGTYEQYF
clone_size: .; v_call: TRBV30; j_call: TRBJ2-7; cdr3_aa: CAWSQDVGGRQYF
clone_size: .; v_call: TRBV5-6; j_call: TRBJ2-5; cdr3_aa: CASSLGGQGKETQYF
clone_size: .; v_call: TRBV11-2; j_call: TRBJ1-1; cdr3_aa: CASSLRQGGTEAFF
clone_size: .; v_call: TRBV7-6; j_call: TRBJ1-4; cdr3_aa: CASSPHNEKLFF
clone_size: .; v_call: TRBV5-1; j_call: TRBJ1-2; cdr3_aa: CASSLDRDGYTF
clone_size: .; v_call: TRBV7-8; j_call: TRBJ2-7; cdr3_aa: CASSSTGQGNEQYF
clone_size: .; v_call: TRBV7-9; j_call: TRBJ1-4; cdr3_aa: CASSLGVRANEKLFF
clone_size: .; v_call: TRBV4-1; j_call: TRBJ2-1; cdr3_aa: CASSQGTSPYNEQFF
clone_size: .; v_call: TRBV19; j_call: TRBJ1-2; cdr3_aa: CASGHRPADTLGYTF
clone_size: .; v_call: TRBV7-6; j_call: TRBJ2-1; cdr3_aa: CASSFGRGEYNEQFF
clone_size: .; v_call: TRBV5-4; j_call: TRBJ1-1; cdr3_aa: CASSPGQRKAEAFF
clone_size: .; v_call: TRBV4-1; j_call: TRBJ1-5; cdr3_aa: CASSPGQGAYQPQHF
clone_size: .; v_call: TRBV5-6; j_call: TRBJ1-2; cdr3_aa: CASSRQRGYTF
clone_size: .; v_call: TRBV7-3; j_call: TRBJ2-6; cdr3_aa: CASSFSGQSGANVLTF
clone_size: .; v_call: TRBV7-9; j_call: TRBJ2-1; cdr3_aa: CASNERSSGRLDEQFF
clone_size: .; v_call: TRBV7-2; j_call: TRBJ1-1; cdr3_aa: CASSLGAGWAFF
clone_size: .; v_call: TRBV13; j_call: TRBJ1-2; cdr3_aa: CASSLDPVNYGYTF
clone_size: .; v_call: TRBV29-1; j_call: TRBJ2-1; cdr3_aa: CSVGQSYNEQFF
clone_size: .; v_call: TRBV7-2; j_call: TRBJ2-5; cdr3_aa: CASSLQWGGGETQYF
clone_size: .; v_call: TRBV29-1; j_call: TRBJ1-1; cdr3_aa: CSVDDGGRRGEAFF
clone_size: .; v_call: TRBV6-6; j_call: TRBJ2-2; cdr3_aa: CASSYGGTQRRELFF
clone_size: .; v_call: TRBV4-3; j_call: TRBJ1-1; cdr3_aa: CASSYEYRENTEAFF
clone_size: .; v_call: TRBV7-2; j_call: TRBJ2-7; cdr3_aa: CASSTTSGSPTYEQYF
clone_size: .; v_call: TRBV15; j_call: TRBJ2-7; cdr3_aa: CATSRDRESYEQYF
clone_size: .; v_call: TRBV9; j_call: TRBJ2-1; cdr3_aa: CASSYGTGQNEQFF
clone_size: .; v_call: TRBV18; j_call: TRBJ2-2; cdr3_aa: CASSPGQMNTGELFF
clone_size: .; v_call: TRBV7-9; j_call: TRBJ1-2; cdr3_aa: CASSNRTNYGYTF
clone_size: once; v_call: TRBV7-3; j_call: TRBJ2-1; cdr3_aa: CASSLGIGGGKLNEQFF
clone_size: .; v_call: TRBV6-5; j_call: TRBJ2-3; cdr3_aa: CASSYTETDTQYF
clone_size: .; v_call: TRBV5-4; j_call: TRBJ2-5; cdr3_aa: CASSLWGGAVTQYF
clone_size: .; v_call: TRBV29-1; j_call: TRBJ1-2; cdr3_aa: CSVQGTGHGYTF
clone_size: once; v_call: TRBV4-1; j_call: TRBJ1-2; cdr3_aa: CASSQGGGEKGYTF
clone_size: medium-sized; v_call: TRBV4-2; j_call: TRBJ1-4; cdr3_aa: CASSPSQGASNEKLFF
clone_size: once; v_call: TRBV4-2; j_call: TRBJ2-7; cdr3_aa: CASSRPTGTGEQYF
clone_size: few; v_call: TRBV18; j_call: TRBJ1-4; cdr3_aa: CASSATGGAEKLFF
clone_size: .; v_call: TRBV2; j_call: TRBJ1-2; cdr3_aa: CASREGQDYGYTF
clone_size: .; v_call: TRBV15; j_call: TRBJ2-2; cdr3_aa: CATSRDLTSGNTGELFF